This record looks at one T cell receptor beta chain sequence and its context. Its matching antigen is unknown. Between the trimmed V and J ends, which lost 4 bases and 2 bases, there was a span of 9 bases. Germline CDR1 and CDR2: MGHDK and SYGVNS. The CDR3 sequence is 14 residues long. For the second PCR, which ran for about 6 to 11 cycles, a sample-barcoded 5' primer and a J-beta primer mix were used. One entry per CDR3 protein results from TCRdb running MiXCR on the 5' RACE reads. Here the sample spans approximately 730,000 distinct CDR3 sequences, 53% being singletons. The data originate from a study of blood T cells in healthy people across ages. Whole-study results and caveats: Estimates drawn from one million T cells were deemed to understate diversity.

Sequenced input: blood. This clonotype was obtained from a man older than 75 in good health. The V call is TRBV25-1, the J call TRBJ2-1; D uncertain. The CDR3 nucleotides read TGTGCCAGCAGTGTGAGACTCACCTACAATGAGCAGTTCTTC. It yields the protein CASSVRLTYNEQFF.